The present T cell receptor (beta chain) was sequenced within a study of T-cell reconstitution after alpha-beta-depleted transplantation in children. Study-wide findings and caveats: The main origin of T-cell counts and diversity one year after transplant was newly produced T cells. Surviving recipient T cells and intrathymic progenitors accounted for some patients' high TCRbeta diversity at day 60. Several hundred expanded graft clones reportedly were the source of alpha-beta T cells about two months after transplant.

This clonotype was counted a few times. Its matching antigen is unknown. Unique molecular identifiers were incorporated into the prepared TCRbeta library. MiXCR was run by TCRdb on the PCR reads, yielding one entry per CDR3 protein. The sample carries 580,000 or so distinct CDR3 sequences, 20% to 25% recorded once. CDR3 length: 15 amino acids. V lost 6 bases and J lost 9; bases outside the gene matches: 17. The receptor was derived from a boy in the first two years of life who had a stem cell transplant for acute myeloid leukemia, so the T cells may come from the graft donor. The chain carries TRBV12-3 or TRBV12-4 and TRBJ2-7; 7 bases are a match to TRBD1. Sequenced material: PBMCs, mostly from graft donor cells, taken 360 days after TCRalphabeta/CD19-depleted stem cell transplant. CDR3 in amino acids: CASSHDRDKLSGQYV. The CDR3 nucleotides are TGTGCCAGCAGCCACGACAGGGACAAACTATCAGGGCAGTACGTC.